A selection of T cell receptor beta chains follows, all from one sample in a study of blood T cell repertoires in COVID-19. Repertoires were generated with immunoSEQ multiplex PCR, while TCRdb's copy carries only in-frame clones and drops some. The table includes over 85,000 clones, more than 75% detected once. Sequencing was carried out using peripheral blood. Every receptor here comes from a woman older than 75 with acute or convalescent COVID-19. Both conserved end residues are part of each CDR3. A D gene is named only where the DNA matches it firmly. The size field is filled for only some rows; it gives once, few, many or a size class.

13 | TRBJ1-1 | - | few | TRBV4-3 | CASSQGTNTEAFF | TGCGCCAGCAGTCAGGGGACGAACACTGAAGCTTTCTTT
12 | TRBJ1-2 | - | - | TRBV29-1 | CSVAQGRDGYTF | TGCAGCGTTGCCCAGGGAAGGGATGGCTACACCTTC
15 | TRBJ2-7 | TRBD1 | - | TRBV5-1 | CASSQSGTGPYEQYF | TGCGCCAGCAGCCAATCCGGGACAGGGCCCTACGAGCAGTACTTC
15 | TRBJ1-4 | - | - | TRBV5-5 | CASRLRVASNEKLFF | TGTGCCAGCAGGCTCCGGGTCGCAAGTAATGAAAAACTGTTTTTT
13 | TRBJ1-3 | - | - | TRBV7-6 | CASSSYAGNTIYF | TGTGCCAGCAGCTCATACGCGGGAAACACCATATATTTT
14 | TRBJ1-1 | - | - | TRBV23-1 | CASSHPRGDTEAFF | TGCGCCAGCAGTCACCCAAGGGGTGACACTGAAGCTTTCTTT
12 | TRBJ1-5 | - | - | TRBV25-1 | CASSISNQPQHF | TGTGCCAGCAGTATATCGAATCAGCCCCAGCATTTT
15 | TRBJ2-7 | - | - | TRBV4-1 | CASSQGTQSSYEQYF | TGCGCCAGCAGCCAGGGGACTCAGAGCTCCTACGAGCAGTACTTC
18 | TRBJ2-2 | TRBD2 | - | TRBV13 | CASSFVTLSGSKTGELFF | TGTGCCAGCAGCTTTGTCACCCTTAGCGGGAGTAAGACCGGGGAGCTGTTTTTT
15 | TRBJ2-2 | TRBD1 | - | TRBV11-2 | CASSLKQGATGELFF | TGTGCCAGCAGCTTAAAACAGGGGGCCACCGGGGAGCTGTTTTTT
14 | TRBJ2-1 | TRBD1 | - | TRBV20-1 | CSASSVDRDHEQFF | TGCAGTGCTAGTTCCGTGGACAGGGACCATGAGCAGTTCTTC